Listed below are T cell receptor beta chains from one sample, sequenced in a study of T-cell memory formation after mild COVID-19. TCRdb reanalysed the 5' RACE reads using MiXCR and keeps one entry per CDR3 protein. The data contain approximately 300,000 distinct CDR3 sequences, under 8.5% of them singletons. Material for sequencing was PBMCs or a T cell subset sorted from them (not recorded which). These receptors originate from a man aged 18 to 30 who had mild COVID-19 (a few samples of this study predate the infection). Cell type and time point are not known. Each CDR3 is given with its conserved first and last residue. D genes are given only for firm matches. The listing skips clone size in some rows; elsewhere it reads once, few, many or a size class.

>.|TRBJ2-6|.|TRBV7-2
TGTGCCAGCAGCTCCCGCCGGGGGTCTGGGGCCAACGTCCTGACTTTC
CASSSRRGSGANVLTF
>.|TRBJ2-7|TRBD1|TRBV7-9
TGTGCCAGCAGCGCTGGACAGGTCAGGGGCGAGCAGTACTTC
CASSAGQVRGEQYF
>many|TRBJ1-2|TRBD1|TRBV3-1
TGTGCCAGCAGCGAACAGGGGAATGGCTACACCTTC
CASSEQGNGYTF
>.|TRBJ2-1|.|TRBV24-1
TGTGCCACCAGTGCTGGGACCGGGGGCTTCAATGAGCAGTTCTTC
CATSAGTGGFNEQFF
>.|TRBJ2-3|.|TRBV6-6
TGTGCCAGCAAGGATCGTACAGATACGCAGTATTTT
CASKDRTDTQYF
>.|TRBJ1-1|.|TRBV2
TGTGCCAGCAATAGAGCCGACACTGAAGCTTTCTTT
CASNRADTEAFF
>many|TRBJ2-7|TRBD2|TRBV7-7
TGTGCCAGCAGCTTAGGCAGCGGGGGGTCCTACGAGCAGTACTTC
CASSLGSGGSYEQYF
>few|TRBJ2-1|TRBD2|TRBV7-2
TGTGCCAGCAGCTCAGGACTAGCGGGGGGCCCACCGCAGTTCTTC
CASSSGLAGGPPQFF
>.|TRBJ2-3|TRBD1|TRBV27
TGTGCCAGCAGGCGGGACAGGGCGACAGATACGCAGTATTTT
CASRRDRATDTQYF
>few|TRBJ1-2|.|TRBV7-2
TGTGCCAGCAGCTTGAACGGGCCAGGCGGTGGCTACACCTTC
CASSLNGPGGGYTF